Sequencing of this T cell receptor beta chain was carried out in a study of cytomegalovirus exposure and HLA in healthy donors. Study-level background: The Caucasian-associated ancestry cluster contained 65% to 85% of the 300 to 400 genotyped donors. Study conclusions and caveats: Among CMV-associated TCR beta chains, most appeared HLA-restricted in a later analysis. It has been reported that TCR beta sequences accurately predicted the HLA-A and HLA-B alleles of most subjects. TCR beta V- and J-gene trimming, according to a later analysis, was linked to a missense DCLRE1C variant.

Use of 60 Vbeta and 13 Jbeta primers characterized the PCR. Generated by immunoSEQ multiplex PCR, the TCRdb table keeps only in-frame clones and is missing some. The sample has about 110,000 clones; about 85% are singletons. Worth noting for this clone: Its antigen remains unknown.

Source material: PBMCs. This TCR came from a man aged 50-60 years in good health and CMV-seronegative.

Here the CDR3 reads CASSLAETQYF. For the CDR3, the DNA is TGTGCCAGCAGCTTGGCTGAGACCCAGTACTTC. The chain uses TRBV5-4 and TRBJ2-5; D is undetermined. Between the trimmed V and J ends, which lost 0 bases and 5 bases, there was a span of 2 bases. Per germline, CDR1 SGHNT and CDR2 YYREEE (reference sequence). CDR3 size: 11 residues.